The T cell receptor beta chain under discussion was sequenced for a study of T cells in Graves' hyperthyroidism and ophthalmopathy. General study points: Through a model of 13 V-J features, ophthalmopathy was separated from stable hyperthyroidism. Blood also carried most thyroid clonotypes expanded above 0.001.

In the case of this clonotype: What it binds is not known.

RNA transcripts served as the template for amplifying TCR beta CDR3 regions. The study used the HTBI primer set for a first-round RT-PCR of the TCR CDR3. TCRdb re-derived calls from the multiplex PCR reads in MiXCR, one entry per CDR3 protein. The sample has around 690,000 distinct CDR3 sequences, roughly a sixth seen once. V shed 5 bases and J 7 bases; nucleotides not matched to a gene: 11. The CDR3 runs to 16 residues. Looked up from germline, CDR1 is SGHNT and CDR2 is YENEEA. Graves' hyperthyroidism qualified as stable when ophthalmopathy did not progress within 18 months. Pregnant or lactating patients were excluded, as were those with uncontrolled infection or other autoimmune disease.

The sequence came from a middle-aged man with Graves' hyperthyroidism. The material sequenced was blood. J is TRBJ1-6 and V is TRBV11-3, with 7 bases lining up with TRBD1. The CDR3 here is CASSRDSMGGNSPLHF. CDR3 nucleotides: TGTGCCAGCAGCCGGGACAGCATGGGGGGGAATTCACCCCTCCACTTT.